Listed below are T cell receptor beta chains from one sample, sequenced in a study of beta chain features in type 1 diabetes. The repertoire was sequenced with immunoSEQ multiplex PCR; TCRdb's copy has only in-frame clones and lacks some. The profile shows around 430,000 clones, roughly 31% of them singletons. Sequenced: naive CD4+ T cells from blood. The receptors come from a man between 18 and 29 years old in good health. Each CDR3 is given with its conserved first and last residue. The order of the fields is D gene, V gene, J gene, clone size, CDR3 DNA, CDR3 protein. The D gene is left open where the match is weak. Expanded clones are given a class, and other clones once, few, many or no size at all.

d_call: TRBD2
v_call: TRBV29-1
j_call: TRBJ2-1
clone_size: few
cdr3_nt: TGCAGCGCCAGCGGGAGGGCCTACAATGAGCAGTTCTTC
cdr3_aa: CSASGRAYNEQFF

d_call: TRBD1
v_call: TRBV4-1
j_call: TRBJ1-1
clone_size: -
cdr3_nt: TGCGCCAGCAGCCAAGACGGGACAGAAGCAGCTTTCTTT
cdr3_aa: CASSQDGTEAAFF

d_call: TRBD1
v_call: TRBV4-1
j_call: TRBJ1-5
clone_size: few
cdr3_nt: TGCGCCAGCAGACGGACAGGTAGCAATCAGCCCCAGCATTTT
cdr3_aa: CASRRTGSNQPQHF

d_call: TRBD2
v_call: TRBV7-2
j_call: TRBJ2-3
clone_size: few
cdr3_nt: TGTGCCAGCAGCTTACGACTAGCGGGACCTAGCACAGATACGCAGTATTTT
cdr3_aa: CASSLRLAGPSTDTQYF

d_call: TRBD1
v_call: TRBV18
j_call: TRBJ2-1
clone_size: few
cdr3_nt: TGTGCCAGCTCACCCGGGACAGGGATCTACAATGAGCAGTTCTTC
cdr3_aa: CASSPGTGIYNEQFF

d_call: -
v_call: TRBV7-9
j_call: TRBJ2-7
clone_size: -
cdr3_nt: TGTGCCAGCAGCACCGGGACATTTTACGAGCAGTACTTC
cdr3_aa: CASSTGTFYEQYF

d_call: -
v_call: TRBV6-1
j_call: TRBJ1-1
clone_size: once
cdr3_nt: TGTGCCAGCAGGGATGACACTGAAGCTTTCTTT
cdr3_aa: CASRDDTEAFF

d_call: -
v_call: TRBV4-3
j_call: TRBJ2-1
clone_size: -
cdr3_nt: TGCGCCAGCAGCCAAGAAACGGGGCGGGCCGTGGAATACAATGAGCAGTTCTTC
cdr3_aa: CASSQETGRAVEYNEQFF

d_call: -
v_call: TRBV11-3
j_call: TRBJ1-4
clone_size: -
cdr3_nt: TGTGCCAGCACCAAACAAAGGGGGGACCCTGAAAAACTGTTTTTT
cdr3_aa: CASTKQRGDPEKLFF

d_call: -
v_call: TRBV25-1
j_call: TRBJ2-6
clone_size: -
cdr3_nt: TGTGCCAGCACGAGGGGCGGTGGGGCCAACGTCCTGACTTTC
cdr3_aa: CASTRGGGANVLTF

d_call: -
v_call: TRBV9
j_call: TRBJ2-1
clone_size: -
cdr3_nt: TGTGCCAGCAGCGTAGGTGAGTCCTACAATGAGCAGTTCTTC
cdr3_aa: CASSVGESYNEQFF

d_call: -
v_call: TRBV10-3
j_call: TRBJ2-7
clone_size: few
cdr3_nt: TGTGCCATCAGTGTCGCTAGCGAGCAGTACTTC
cdr3_aa: CAISVASEQYF

d_call: -
v_call: TRBV30
j_call: TRBJ1-3
clone_size: -
cdr3_nt: TGTGCCTGGAAAATAGGAAACACCATATATTTT
cdr3_aa: CAWKIGNTIYF

d_call: -
v_call: TRBV6-1
j_call: TRBJ2-1
clone_size: -
cdr3_nt: TGTGCCAGCAGACGCAACAATGAGCAGTTCTTC
cdr3_aa: CASRRNNEQFF

d_call: -
v_call: TRBV2
j_call: TRBJ2-2
clone_size: -
cdr3_nt: TGTGCCAGCAGGCGGGCCTACACCGGGGAGCTGTTTTTT
cdr3_aa: CASRRAYTGELFF

d_call: -
v_call: TRBV7-6
j_call: TRBJ2-7
clone_size: -
cdr3_nt: TGTGCCAGCAGCTTTAACTACGAGCAGTACTTC
cdr3_aa: CASSFNYEQYF

d_call: TRBD2
v_call: TRBV7-9
j_call: TRBJ2-2
clone_size: -
cdr3_nt: TGTGCCAGCAGCGCCCTACTAGCGGCGAACACCGGGGAGCTGTTTTTT
cdr3_aa: CASSALLAANTGELFF

d_call: -
v_call: TRBV30
j_call: TRBJ2-7
clone_size: -
cdr3_nt: TGTGCCTGGAGTAGAACAGATAGCTACGAGCAGTACTTC
cdr3_aa: CAWSRTDSYEQYF

d_call: -
v_call: TRBV4-3
j_call: TRBJ2-3
clone_size: -
cdr3_nt: TGCGCCAGCAGCCAAGATAGGCCGCCACGGCAGTATTTT
cdr3_aa: CASSQDRPPRQYF

d_call: TRBD2
v_call: TRBV29-1
j_call: TRBJ2-7
clone_size: few
cdr3_nt: TGCAGCGCTAAGCGGGAGGATCAAAACGAGCAGTACTTC
cdr3_aa: CSAKREDQNEQYF

d_call: TRBD2
v_call: TRBV14
j_call: TRBJ2-5
clone_size: few
cdr3_nt: TGTGCCAGCAGCCAAGATCGCGGGAGGAGGCAAGAGACCCAGTACTTC
cdr3_aa: CASSQDRGRRQETQYF

d_call: TRBD2
v_call: TRBV10-2
j_call: TRBJ2-1
clone_size: -
cdr3_nt: TGCGCCAGCAGTGAGAGATTAGGGCTAGCGGGAGGCAATGAGCAGTTCTTC
cdr3_aa: CASSERLGLAGGNEQFF

d_call: -
v_call: TRBV5-1
j_call: TRBJ2-1
clone_size: -
cdr3_nt: TGCGCCAGCAGCCCGAGATCTAACAATGAGCAGTTCTTC
cdr3_aa: CASSPRSNNEQFF

d_call: -
v_call: TRBV5-1
j_call: TRBJ1-1
clone_size: few
cdr3_nt: TGCGCCAGCAGCGGCACAGACCAGAACACTGAAGCTTTCTTT
cdr3_aa: CASSGTDQNTEAFF

d_call: -
v_call: TRBV6-6
j_call: TRBJ1-2
clone_size: -
cdr3_nt: TGTGCCAGCAGTTACTCGCGGGGAGTTGGCTACACCTTC
cdr3_aa: CASSYSRGVGYTF

d_call: -
v_call: TRBV7-9
j_call: TRBJ1-5
clone_size: few
cdr3_nt: TGTGCCAGCAGCCAGATACCACAGGGTAGCGGCAATCAGCCCCAGCATTTT
cdr3_aa: CASSQIPQGSGNQPQHF

d_call: TRBD2
v_call: TRBV5-4
j_call: TRBJ2-3
clone_size: few
cdr3_nt: TGTGCCAGCAGCTTGGGTAATATAGCGGGAACAGATACGCAGTATTTT
cdr3_aa: CASSLGNIAGTDTQYF

d_call: -
v_call: TRBV7-2
j_call: TRBJ2-5
clone_size: few
cdr3_nt: TGTGCCAGCAGCTTATGGGGTAGCGGACAAGAGACCCAGTACTTC
cdr3_aa: CASSLWGSGQETQYF

d_call: -
v_call: TRBV19
j_call: TRBJ2-7
clone_size: -
cdr3_nt: TGTGCCAGTAGTATAGGAGCGGGACAGCAAGAGCAGTACTTC
cdr3_aa: CASSIGAGQQEQYF

d_call: TRBD2
v_call: TRBV4-1
j_call: TRBJ2-5
clone_size: few
cdr3_nt: TGCGCCAGCAGCCAAGATCCTTGGGAGGGAGAGACCCAGTACTTC
cdr3_aa: CASSQDPWEGETQYF

d_call: -
v_call: TRBV7-2
j_call: TRBJ2-4
clone_size: few
cdr3_nt: TGTGCCAGCAGCTTTTGGACGGGGGCCAAAAACATTCAGTACTTC
cdr3_aa: CASSFWTGAKNIQYF

d_call: -
v_call: TRBV11-2
j_call: TRBJ2-1
clone_size: few
cdr3_nt: TGTGCCAGCAGTCCTTGGCACAATGAGCAGTTCTTC
cdr3_aa: CASSPWHNEQFF

d_call: -
v_call: TRBV5-4
j_call: TRBJ2-7
clone_size: -
cdr3_nt: TGTGCCAGCAGCTTGCGAGAAATTAGCTCCTACGAGCAGTACTTC
cdr3_aa: CASSLREISSYEQYF

d_call: -
v_call: TRBV30
j_call: TRBJ1-1
clone_size: -
cdr3_nt: TGTGCCTGGAGTCCTCGTTTCACTGAAGCTTTCTTT
cdr3_aa: CAWSPRFTEAFF

d_call: -
v_call: TRBV9
j_call: TRBJ2-7
clone_size: few
cdr3_nt: TGTGCCAGCAGCGTAGCTCGGGTCCCCCTGGGCGAGCAGTACTTC
cdr3_aa: CASSVARVPLGEQYF

d_call: -
v_call: TRBV14
j_call: TRBJ2-5
clone_size: -
cdr3_nt: TGTGCCAGCAGGCTTCGGGGTACAGAGACCCAGTACTTC
cdr3_aa: CASRLRGTETQYF

d_call: TRBD2
v_call: TRBV11-1
j_call: TRBJ2-1
clone_size: few
cdr3_nt: TGTGCCAGCAGCCCGGGACTAGACTACAATGAGCAGTTCTTC
cdr3_aa: CASSPGLDYNEQFF

d_call: -
v_call: TRBV6-6
j_call: TRBJ2-3
clone_size: -
cdr3_nt: TGTGCCAGCAAGTGGCCCTACACAGATACGCAGTATTTT
cdr3_aa: CASKWPYTDTQYF